The 28 T cell receptor beta chains presented below share a single source sample, sequenced in a study of cytomegalovirus exposure and HLA in healthy donors. PCR used 60 Vbeta primers and 13 Jbeta primers. TCRdb keeps only in-frame clones here, not all; method: immunoSEQ multiplex PCR. The repertoire holds 95,000 to 110,000 clones, over 70% seen once, with about 2.2% in the top ten. Sequencing was carried out using PBMCs. The receptor set was obtained from a young man in good health and CMV-seronegative.

The chain uses TRBV5-1 and TRBJ1-2; weak D call: TRBD1 (5 bases). Germline CDR1 is SGHRS and CDR2 is YFSETQ. The germline V and J ends were trimmed by 3 bases and 4 bases, with 19 bases remaining between them. The CDR3 runs to 16 residues. In DNA form, the CDR3 reads TGCGCCAGCAGCTCCGGGACGGGAGGGTTGGGCTATGGCTACACCTTC. Encoded protein: CASSSGTGGLGYGYTF.

This clone was seen just once. The chain has TRBV30 and TRBJ1-5; D remains unclear. Per germline, CDR1 GTSNPN and CDR2 SVGIG (reference sequence). The V end lost 3 bases, the J end lost 3 bases, and 9 bases lay between the germline ends. The CDR3 consists of 13 residues. CDR3 nucleotides: TGTGCCTGGAGCGAGGTCGCCAATCAGCCCCAGCATTTT. Translating gives CAWSEVANQPQHF.

Here the CDR3 reads CASSEERVPSEKLFF. CDR3 DNA sequence: TGTGCCAGCAGTGAAGAGAGGGTTCCCAGCGAAAAACTGTTTTTT. The J gene is TRBJ1-4, the V gene TRBV2, with D uncertain. CDR3 length equals 15 residues. V was pared by 1 base and J by 8 bases, with 14 bases between. The germline V gene has CDR1 SNHLY and CDR2 FYNNEI.

This chain connects TRBV13 to TRBJ2-7; possible D gene TRBD1, 6 bases. Germline assignment: CDR1 PRHDT and CDR2 FYEKMQ (reference sequence). The CDR3 sequence is 16 residues long. The germline V and J ends were trimmed by 4 bases and 2 bases, with 18 bases remaining between them. CDR3 residues: CASSSRILTGTYEQYF. CDR3 nucleotides: TGTGCCAGCAGCTCCCGCATCTTGACAGGTACCTACGAGCAGTACTTC.

The chain recombines TRBV19 with TRBJ1-1, with no clear D. CDR3 size: 14 residues. The V end lost 3 bases, the J end lost 0 bases, and 8 bases lay between the germline ends. CDR1 and CDR2 from the germline V gene are LNHDA and SQIVND (reference sequence). CDR3 residues: CASSMAGLNTEAFF. The CDR3 region has the DNA TGTGCCAGTAGTATGGCAGGCTTGAACACTGAAGCTTTCTTT.

This clone was observed a handful of times. The chain recombines TRBV10-1 with TRBJ1-4; D is uncertain. This CDR3 comprises 13 residues. V was cut by 8 bases and J by 8 bases, with 15 bases left in between. Germline assignment: CDR1 WNHNN and CDR2 SYGVQD (reference sequence). CDR3 in DNA: TGCGCCAGCCTAAGTTCGTCATGGGAAAAACTGTTTTTT. As protein: CASLSSSWEKLFF.

The V and J genes are TRBV9 and TRBJ1-3; D ambiguous. V gave up 4 bases and J gave up 0 bases, with 8 bases separating them. The CDR3 length is 14 residues. The germline gives CDR1 SGDLS, CDR2 YYNGEE. For the CDR3, the DNA is TGTGCCAGCAGCCCCGCGCCCTCTGGAAACACCATATATTTT. It codes for CASSPAPSGNTIYF.

This clone was seen once. V and J are TRBV12-5 and TRBJ1-5, with 7 bases lining up with TRBD1. V shed 4 bases and J 5 bases; nucleotides not matched to a gene: 8. CDR1 and CDR2 from the germline V gene are LGHNT and FRNRAP. The CDR3 runs to 15 residues. The CDR3 is CASGSGRTGHQPQHF. The CDR3 coding sequence is TGTGCTAGTGGTTCGGGACGGACAGGCCATCAGCCCCAGCATTTT. Combining the CDR3 with reference TRBV12-5 and TRBJ1-5 gives the whole variable domain DARVTQTPRHKVTEMGQEVTMRCQPILGHNTVFWYRQTMMQGLELLAYFRNRAPLDDSGMPKDRFSAEMPDATLATLKIQPSEPRDSAVYFCASGSGRTGHQPQHFGDGTRLSIL.

J is TRBJ2-7 and V is TRBV28; tentatively, D is TRBD1 (6 bases). Trimming left V 6 bases short and J 3 bases short, with 21 bases between. Germline CDR1 MDHEN, CDR2 SYDVKM. The CDR3 is made up of 16 amino acids. The DNA of the CDR3 is TGTGCCAGCAGGGGGGCCCTTGGGGCACCCAACTACGAGCAGTACTTC. The encoded protein is CASRGALGAPNYEQYF.

This chain uses TRBV30 with TRBJ2-7; weak D call: TRBD2 (5 bases). There are 14 residues in the CDR3. V lost 1 base and J 2 bases, leaving 12 bases between the germline ends. The V gene's germline CDR1 is GTSNPN and CDR2 SVGIG (reference sequence). The chain's CDR3 is CAWSEYGVTYEQYF. CDR3 coding DNA: TGTGCCTGGAGTGAATACGGGGTAACCTACGAGCAGTACTTC.

V and J are TRBV2 and TRBJ2-1, with a tentative D call TRBD2 (6 bases). CDR1 and CDR2 (germline): SNHLY, FYNNEI. V was clipped by 6 bases and J by 0 bases, with 15 bases between them. The CDR3 contains 16 residues. The CDR3: CASSAGGSFSYNEQFF. DNA of the CDR3: TGTGCCAGCAGCGCCGGAGGGTCCTTCTCCTACAATGAGCAGTTCTTC.

In its sample, this clone was seen a few times. The V call is TRBV21-1, the J call TRBJ1-3. TRBV21-1 is tagged as a pseudogene. The CDR3 totals 15 residues. CDR3 residues: CRLRRLESSGNTIYF. CDR3 nucleotides: TGTCGGCTTAGACGCCTAGAGTCTAGTGGAAACACCATATATTTT.

The rearrangement links TRBV28 to TRBJ2-7, with D perhaps TRBD2 (6 bases). The CDR3 covers 15 residues. V was cut by 11 bases and J by 2 bases, with 22 bases left in between. Germline values: CDR1 MDHEN, CDR2 SYDVKM. The CDR3 region is CAARREAGLTYEQYF. The CDR3, as DNA: TGTGCCGCGAGGAGGGAGGCGGGCCTTACCTACGAGCAGTACTTC.

The chain employs TRBV5-8 and TRBJ2-3, with 11 bases aligning to TRBD2. The V gene end was trimmed by 3 bases and the J gene end by 2 bases; junction bases not matched to a gene: 2. Germline CDR1 SGHTS, CDR2 YDEGEE. The CDR3 is 15 residues long. The CDR3 spells CASSSGLAATDTQYF. CDR3 DNA sequence: TGTGCCAGCAGCTCGGGACTAGCGGCCACAGATACGCAGTATTTT.

The V gene is TRBV19, the J gene TRBJ2-1; D is perhaps TRBD1 (6 bases). CDR1 and CDR2 (germline): LNHDA, SQIVND (reference sequence). This CDR3 has 13 residues. Trimming took off 6 bases at V and 6 bases at J, with 12 bases between the two ends. CDR3 residues: CASRTQGGNEQFF. The CDR3 DNA is TGTGCCAGTAGAACACAGGGTGGCAATGAGCAGTTCTTC.

This clone was seen a single time. The chain uses TRBV4-1 and TRBJ2-1; the match to TRBD2 covers 9 bases. The CDR3 is 18 residues long. Trimming at V came to 0 bases and at J to 2 bases, leaving 8 bases not matched to a gene. The germline V gene encodes CDR1 MGHRA and CDR2 YSYEKL. The chain's CDR3 is CASSQDRRLAAAYNEQFF. Here the CDR3 DNA reads TGCGCCAGCAGCCAAGATCGGCGACTAGCGGCCGCCTACAATGAGCAGTTCTTC.

V gene TRBV19 combines with J gene TRBJ1-3; D unclear. CDR3 length: 15 residues. The germline gives CDR1 LNHDA, CDR2 SQIVND (reference sequence). V was clipped by 5 bases and J by 0 bases, with 11 bases between them. CDR3 bases: TGTGCCAGTAGTCTATGGAGGGCCTCTGGAAACACCATATATTTT. It codes for CASSLWRASGNTIYF. Together with reference TRBV19 and TRBJ1-3, the CDR3 gives the full variable domain: DGGITQSPKYLFRKEGQNVTLSCEQNLNHDAMYWYRQDPGQGLRLIYYSQIVNDFQKGDIAEGYSVSREKKESFPLTVTSAQKNPTAFYLCASSLWRASGNTIYFGEGSWLTVV.

The V call is TRBV5-8, the J call TRBJ1-2; 7 nucleotides agree with TRBD1. V shed 4 bases, J shed 8 bases, and the junction held 5 bases outside the gene matches. The CDR3 spans 12 residues. From germline, CDR1 is SGHTS and CDR2 YDEGEE. The CDR3 loop is CASSPDRVGYTF. The CDR3 DNA reads as TGTGCCAGCAGCCCTGACAGGGTCGGCTACACCTTC. Together with reference TRBV5-8 and TRBJ1-2, the CDR3 gives the full variable domain: EAGVTQSPTHLIKTRGQQATLRCSPISGHTSVYWYQQALGLGLQFLLWYDEGEERNRGNFPPRFSGRQFPNYSSELNVNALELEDSALYLCASSPDRVGYTFGSGTRLTVV.

In its sample, this clone was seen a few times. The V and J genes are TRBV6-5 and TRBJ2-1, with 9 bases matching TRBD1. Trimming took 2 bases from V and 6 from J; bases not matched to a gene: 2. The CDR3 length is 14 residues. Germline loops: CDR1 MNHEY, CDR2 SVGAGI. CDR3 DNA sequence: TGTGCCAGCAGTTACGGGACAGGGTCCAATGAGCAGTTCTTC. This codes for CASSYGTGSNEQFF.

In this sample, this clone turned up a few times. The J gene is TRBJ1-5, the V gene TRBV2, with D unclear. V lost 3 bases and J 5 bases, leaving 5 bases between the germline ends. This CDR3 has 12 residues. From germline, CDR1 is SNHLY and CDR2 FYNNEI. The CDR3 sequence: CASSDRYQPQHF. The CDR3 DNA follows: TGTGCCAGCAGTGATCGGTATCAGCCCCAGCATTTT.

This sequence joins TRBV2 and TRBJ1-1; 9 bases agree with TRBD1. CDR3 length equals 16 residues. Germline CDR1 reads SNHLY; CDR2 reads FYNNEI. Trimming at V came to 6 bases and at J to 0 bases, leaving 8 bases not matched to a gene. The CDR3 region has the DNA TGTGCCAGCAGGCAACAGGGGGCTTCGGTGAACACTGAAGCTTTCTTT. Translation: CASRQQGASVNTEAFF.

This clone appeared once. The chain combines TRBV7-9 with TRBJ2-2; TRBD1 might be the D (6 bases). V shed 6 bases and J shed 4 bases, with 15 bases lying between them. From germline, CDR1 is SEHNR and CDR2 FQNEAQ (reference sequence). CDR3 length equals 15 residues. This chain's CDR3 is CASRSQGHATGELFF. The CDR3, as DNA: TGTGCCAGCAGGTCCCAGGGGCATGCCACCGGGGAGCTGTTTTTT.

The chain carries TRBV7-2 and TRBJ2-2; 9 nucleotides line up with TRBD2. Losses at the gene ends were 0 bases for V and 5 bases for J; bases not matched to a gene: 7. Germline V gives CDR1 SGHTA, CDR2 FQGNSA. The CDR3 has 17 amino acids. The CDR3 DNA follows: TGTGCCAGCAGCTTAGCAGGGAGCGGGGGGAGGACCGGGGAGCTGTTTTTT. Protein: CASSLAGSGGRTGELFF.

This clone was picked up one time. The V gene is TRBV7-9, the J gene TRBJ1-1; the D gene is possibly TRBD1 (5 bases). V was trimmed by 5 bases and J by 5 bases, leaving 12 bases between them. The germline V gene has CDR1 SEHNR and CDR2 FQNEAQ (reference sequence). The CDR3 covers 13 residues. The CDR3 DNA reads as TGTGCCAGCAGCCTACCCCAGGGAACTGAAGCTTTCTTT. It specifies CASSLPQGTEAFF. Complete variable domain (other parts from reference TRBV7-9 and TRBJ1-1): DTGVSQNPRHKITKRGQNVTFRCDPISEHNRLYWYRQTLGQGPEFLTYFQNEAQLEKSRLLSDRFSAERPKGSFSTLEIQRTEQGDSAMYLCASSLPQGTEAFFGQGTRLTVV.

The rearrangement links TRBV19 to TRBJ1-1; TRBD1 matches 9 bases. The CDR3 totals 14 residues. The trim removed 6 bases at V and 3 bases at J, leaving 5 bases unmatched. Germline V gene lookup returns CDR1 LNHDA and CDR2 SQIVND (reference sequence). The CDR3 DNA is TGTGCCAGTAGACCCGGGACAGGGTACACTGAAGCTTTCTTT. Protein product: CASRPGTGYTEAFF. The whole variable domain, filled in from reference TRBV19 and TRBJ1-1, reads DGGITQSPKYLFRKEGQNVTLSCEQNLNHDAMYWYRQDPGQGLRLIYYSQIVNDFQKGDIAEGYSVSREKKESFPLTVTSAQKNPTAFYLCASRPGTGYTEAFFGQGTRLTVV.

The chain combines TRBV14 with TRBJ2-7, with TRBD2 identical over 8 bases. Per the germline V gene, CDR1 is SGHDN and CDR2 is FVKESK. This CDR3 region has 16 residues. V dropped 3 bases and J dropped 4; count of bases not matched to a gene: 11. CDR3 coding DNA: TGTGCCAGCAGCCAGCCCGGCCAGCGGGGGTGGTACGAGCAGTACTTC. Translation: CASSQPGQRGWYEQYF.

J is TRBJ2-1 and V is TRBV13, with 7 bases identical to TRBD2. Germline values: CDR1 PRHDT, CDR2 FYEKMQ (reference sequence). V lost 5 bases and J lost 0; bases outside the gene matches: 7. This CDR3 contains 16 residues. The CDR3 is CASSPRASGSYNEQFF. In DNA form, the CDR3 reads TGTGCCAGCAGCCCGCGAGCTAGCGGCTCCTACAATGAGCAGTTCTTC.

The V gene is TRBV11-2, the J gene TRBJ2-7, with 12 positions matching TRBD2. The ends lost 0 bases at V and 8 bases at J; junction bases unmatched: 5. Germline V gives CDR1 SGHAT, CDR2 FQNNGV. The CDR3 runs to 15 residues. As DNA, the CDR3 is TGTGCCAGCAGCTTAGAACGAACTAGCGGGGGGCAGCAGTACTTC. This encodes CASSLERTSGGQQYF. Full variable domain (rest looked up from reference TRBV11-2 and TRBJ2-7): EAGVAQSPRYKIIEKRQSVAFWCNPISGHATLYWYQQILGQGPKLLIQFQNNGVVDDSQLPKDRFSAERLKGVDSTLKIQPAKLEDSAVYLCASSLERTSGGQQYFGPGTRLTVT.